This TCR beta chain was identified during a study of cytomegalovirus exposure and HLA in healthy donors. Findings and limits, study-wide: In the roughly 120 validation repertoires, a later analysis found that first-cohort TCR clusters tended to co-occur. It was confirmed in vitro that a few of the CMV-associated chains were specific for CMV antigens. Whilst most TCR sequences proved rare, a subset of public TCRs occurred across many donors.

Per the germline V gene, CDR1 is MNHEY and CDR2 is SMNVEV (reference sequence). Trimming left V 1 base short and J 2 bases short, with 15 bases between. The CDR3 is made up of 17 amino acids. The table came from immunoSEQ multiplex PCR; TCRdb's copy has only in-frame clones and leaves some out. The profile shows under 250,000 clones, around 80% of them singletons. These donors were members of the roughly 120-subject validation cohort, a group separate from the approximately 670-subject first cohort. Remarks on this clone: Antigen unknown.

The receptor was derived from a young woman in good health and CMV-seronegative. This sequence joins TRBV27 and TRBJ2-1, with a tentative D call TRBD2 (7 bases). The sample consisted of PBMCs. CDR3 nucleotides: TGTGCCAGCAGTTTATTAGGTCGGGGGGCCACCTACAATGAGCAGTTCTTC. Its translation: CASSLLGRGATYNEQFF.